The entry below gives a single T cell receptor beta chain sequence along with its context. Its antigen is still unknown. The sample comes from a study of T cells in Graves' hyperthyroidism and ophthalmopathy. There were TCR beta CDR3 regions amplified from RNA transcripts. A set of HTBI primers served as the primers for a first-round RT-PCR of the TCR CDR3. A single record per CDR3 protein comes from TCRdb applying MiXCR to the multiplex PCR reads. The repertoire consists of 600,000 to 650,000 distinct CDR3 sequences, with 15% to 20% occurring once and the leading ten covering approximately 3.9%. CDR3 length equals 15 residues. V gave up 2 bases and J gave up 7 bases; unmatched junction bases: 10. The germline CDR1 and CDR2 sequences are SGHVS and FNYEAQ. Study-wide results and caveats: Separation of ophthalmopathy from stable hyperthyroidism was achieved by a 13 V-J model.

With a duration under 2 months, the hyperthyroidism was newly diagnosed in patients aged 18 to 65. Any patient presenting with uncontrolled infection, other autoimmune disease, pregnancy or lactation was left out. Sequencing input: blood. This sequence originates from a woman aged 30 to 39 with Graves' hyperthyroidism. The V call is TRBV7-6, the J call TRBJ2-5, with 7 positions matching TRBD1. The CDR3 spells CASSLRGQGDVTQYF. The CDR3 DNA reads TGTGCCAGCAGCTTAAGGGGGCAGGGGGATGTGACCCAGTACTTC.